There are a few counts of the clone carrying this T cell receptor (beta chain). Its cognate antigen is unknown. In TCRdb, the RACE reads were re-called with MiXCR into one record per CDR3 protein. The sample consists of a few hundred thousand distinct CDR3 sequences, about 9% of them appearing once. The V and J ends lost 8 bases and 7 bases, in that order; junction bases with no gene match: 2. The CDR3 length is 13 residues. In germline, CDR1 is SEHNR, CDR2 FQNEAQ (reference sequence). Regarding time point: pre-sensitization, week 0. Treatment given: therapeutic diphenylcyclopropenone sensitization with weekly scalp DPC. This record comes from a study of human T cells and chemical hapten exposure. Study overall: Diphenylcyclopropenone, dosed weekly to the scalp, was given to patients throughout the approximately 24-week study.

General observations from the study: Patch test score showed a positive correlation with PT1 expanded TCR counts.

This clonotype was sampled from a woman in her 40s with alopecia areata. Some clones in this sample may be carry-over from other donors' samples. Sample: whole blood, taken in connection with sensitization to the hapten diphenylcyclopropenone (DPC). This chain uses TRBV7-9 with TRBJ2-1, with TRBD2 matching 13 bases. The CDR3 region has the DNA TGTGCCAGCGGACTAGCGGGAGCAAATGAGCAGTTCTTC. Translating gives CASGLAGANEQFF.